A single sample is the source of the 23 T cell receptor beta chains below, sequenced in a study of T-cell reconstitution after alpha-beta-depleted transplantation in children. This sample's TCRbeta library carried unique molecular identifier barcodes. TCRdb analysed the PCR reads with MiXCR anew, one entry per CDR3 protein. The sample contains 300,000 to 350,000 distinct CDR3 sequences, around 25% of which appear only once. The sample was PBMCs, mostly from graft donor cells, taken 180 days after TCRalphabeta/CD19-depleted stem cell transplant. These receptors all stem from a male patient younger than 18 who had a stem cell transplant for acute lymphoblastic leukemia, so the T cells may come from the graft donor.

This chain uses TRBV16 with TRBJ2-7, with unresolved D. V gave up 4 bases and J gave up 1 base, with 8 bases separating them. CDR1 KGHSY and CDR2 FQNENV come from the germline V gene. This CDR3 contains 13 residues. The CDR3 DNA is TGTGCCAGCAGCCCACCCATTTCCTACGAGCAGTACTTC. Translation gives CASSPPISYEQYF.

This clonotype came up a few times. The chain joins TRBV12-3 or TRBV12-4 to TRBJ2-3; TRBD2 is a possible D gene (6 bases). This CDR3 contains 15 residues. V was pared by 6 bases and J by 2 bases, with 15 bases between. In nucleotides, the CDR3 is TGTGCCAGCAGGGCGACTAGTCTAGTCACAGATACGCAGTATTTT. It codes for CASRATSLVTDTQYF.

This clonotype came up a few times. The J gene is TRBJ2-2, the V gene TRBV5-1, with D uncertain. The CDR3 consists of 11 residues. Trimming took off 7 bases at V and 3 bases at J, with 4 bases between the two ends. Germline CDR1 and CDR2: SGHRS and YFSETQ. The CDR3 DNA follows: TGCGCCAGCGGCCACACCGGGGAGCTGTTTTTT. This codes for CASGHTGELFF.

This clonotype showed up just once. The chain combines TRBV5-1 with TRBJ2-7; 9 bases line up with TRBD2. Germline CDR1 SGHRS, CDR2 YFSETQ. Unmatched junction bases numbered 18, after V lost 6 bases and J lost 2 bases. The CDR3 has 18 residues. This chain's CDR3 is CASTPVRAGGAFTYEQYF. The DNA for the CDR3 is TGCGCCAGCACCCCGGTTCGAGCGGGAGGTGCTTTTACCTACGAGCAGTACTTC.

This clonotype was observed a few times. The CDR3: CASSQVTNEQFF. The CDR3 bases are TGCGCCAGCAGCCAGGTTACCAATGAGCAGTTCTTC. The chain has TRBV4-1 and TRBJ2-1; D is ambiguous. Deletions cut 3 bases from V and 6 bases from J, with 6 bases between. Germline V gene data show CDR1 as MGHRA and CDR2 as YSYEKL. The CDR3 sequence is 12 residues long.

The rearrangement uses TRBV6-1 and TRBJ2-2; 7 nucleotides agree with TRBD2. V shed 5 bases and J 5 bases; nucleotides not matched to a gene: 14. There are 17 residues in the CDR3. Germline V lookup: CDR1 MNHNS, CDR2 SASEGT. The CDR3 loop reads CASSTPAAGESTGELFF. CDR3 DNA: TGTGCCAGCAGTACACCTGCGGCGGGGGAGAGTACCGGGGAGCTGTTTTTT.

V usage is TRBV9 and J usage is TRBJ2-7; the D is unclear. V shed 2 bases and J shed 4 bases, with 13 bases lying between them. CDR3 length: 14 residues. CDR1 is SGDLS and CDR2 is YYNGEE in the germline V gene. CDR3: CASSVGFPVYEQYF. The CDR3 region has the DNA TGTGCCAGCAGCGTGGGGTTTCCCGTTTACGAGCAGTACTTC. Together with reference TRBV9 and TRBJ2-7, the CDR3 gives the full variable domain: DSGVTQTPKHLITATGQRVTLRCSPRSGDLSVYWYQQSLDQGLQFLIQYYNGEERAKGNILERFSAQQFPDLHSELNLSSLELGDSALYFCASSVGFPVYEQYFGPGTRLTVT.

The genes are TRBV21-1 and TRBJ1-2; the table's D call of TRBD1 was not tested on the DNA. TRBV21-1 corresponds to a pseudogene. The CDR3 is 17 amino acids. The CDR3 loop reads CASSSLHGRTGRYGYTF. CDR3 nucleotide sequence: TGTGCCAGCAGCTCCCTGCATGGTCGGACAGGGAGATATGGCTACACCTTC.

This clonotype appeared a few times. The rearrangement joins TRBV7-8 to TRBJ2-1; possible D gene TRBD2, 6 bases. The germline gives CDR1 SGHVS, CDR2 FQNEAQ. The CDR3 is made up of 16 amino acids. Trimming took off 1 base at V and 0 bases at J, with 10 bases between the two ends. The CDR3 protein is CASSLVLASSYNEQFF. CDR3 coding DNA: TGTGCCAGCAGCTTAGTGCTAGCGAGCTCCTACAATGAGCAGTTCTTC. Combining the CDR3 with reference TRBV7-8 and TRBJ2-1 gives the whole variable domain GAGVSQSPRYKVAKRGQDVALRCDPISGHVSLFWYQQALGQGPEFLTYFQNEAQLDKSGLPSDRFFAERPEGSVSTLKIQRTQQEDSAVYLCASSLVLASSYNEQFFGPGTRLTVL.

The rearrangement joins TRBV13 to TRBJ1-6; D not resolved. Germline V CDR1 and CDR2: PRHDT, FYEKMQ (reference sequence). This CDR3 contains 14 residues. With 3 bases removed from V and 8 bases from J, the gap between germline ends came to 11 bases. The CDR3 region is CASSFEGFDSPLHF. The CDR3 DNA reads TGTGCCAGCAGCTTCGAGGGTTTTGATTCACCCCTCCACTTT.

This clonotype was counted only a few times. The rearrangement uses TRBV7-7 and TRBJ2-7; 11 nucleotides match TRBD1. The CDR3 covers 14 residues. The J segment lost 5 bases and the V segment lost 5 bases, leaving 5 bases of the junction unmatched. In germline, CDR1 is SSHAT, CDR2 FNYEAQ (reference sequence). The CDR3: CASSAGTGGNEQYF. CDR3 nucleotide sequence: TGTGCCAGCAGCGCTGGGACAGGGGGAAACGAGCAGTACTTC.

V gene TRBV12-3 or TRBV12-4 combines with J gene TRBJ2-4; 8 nucleotides align to TRBD2. The ends lost 1 base at V and 0 bases at J; junction bases unmatched: 11. The CDR3 runs 19 residues. CDR3 loop: CASSLGVGLAGIAKNIQYF. Here the CDR3 DNA reads TGTGCCAGCAGTTTAGGCGTCGGGCTAGCGGGTATAGCCAAAAACATTCAGTACTTC.

The rearrangement joins TRBV12-3 or TRBV12-4 to TRBJ2-7; 10 bases fit TRBD2. The CDR3 contains 15 residues. V lost 6 bases, J lost 2 bases, and 7 bases stayed unmatched. The DNA of the CDR3 is TGTGCCAGCAGACCCGGACTAGCGGAGACCTACGAGCAGTACTTC. Amino acid sequence: CASRPGLAETYEQYF.

The chain couples TRBV27 to TRBJ2-1; 7 nucleotides line up with TRBD1. After removal of 3 bases from V and 4 bases from J, the junction contained 6 bases not matched to a gene. This CDR3 contains 15 residues. The germline CDR1 and CDR2 sequences are MNHEY and SMNVEV (reference sequence). Here the CDR3 DNA reads TGTGCCAGCAGTTTCTCGGGACAGCCTTACAATGAGCAGTTCTTC. Translation gives CASSFSGQPYNEQFF.

This clonotype has more than one count but fewer than ten. The chain joins TRBV7-9 to TRBJ2-1; TRBD1 agrees at 8 bases. Germline-derived CDR1 and CDR2 are SEHNR and FQNEAQ (reference sequence). The CDR3 has 17 amino acids. Trimming cost V 2 bases and J 1 base; bases outside gene matches: 7. CDR3 DNA sequence: TGTGCCAGCAGCTTAAGGTTCCAGGGGGCTTCCTACAATGAGCAGTTCTTC. Encoded protein: CASSLRFQGASYNEQFF.

This rearrangement joins TRBV7-9 to TRBJ2-5; D perhaps matches TRBD1 (6 bases). Per the germline V gene, CDR1 is SEHNR and CDR2 is FQNEAQ (reference sequence). The V end lost 8 bases, the J end lost 2 bases, and 15 bases lay between the germline ends. The CDR3 contains 14 residues. CDR3 sequence: CASGETGGQETQYF. The CDR3 DNA reads as TGTGCCAGCGGGGAGACAGGTGGACAAGAGACCCAGTACTTC.

J is TRBJ2-5 and V is TRBV24-1; D is uncertain. Trimming shortened V by 4 bases and J by 2 bases, and 4 bases separated the two germline ends. Per germline, CDR1 KGHDR and CDR2 SFDVKD. The CDR3 totals 12 residues. The CDR3 is CATSDRQETQYF. The CDR3 DNA follows: TGTGCCACCAGTGACCGGCAAGAGACCCAGTACTTC.

This clonotype has more than one count but fewer than ten. This chain joins TRBV15 and TRBJ1-1; no clear D gene. CDR3 length: 14 amino acids. V was pared by 0 bases and J by 3 bases, with 8 bases between. From germline, CDR1 is LNHNV and CDR2 YYDKDF (reference sequence). The CDR3 protein is CATSRDGVDTEAFF. CDR3 DNA sequence: TGTGCCACCAGCAGAGATGGGGTGGACACTGAAGCTTTCTTT. The variable domain in full, completed from reference TRBV15 and TRBJ1-1, reads DAMVIQNPRYQVTQFGKPVTLSCSQTLNHNVMYWYQQKSSQAPKLLFHYYDKDFNNEADTPDNFQSRRPNTSFCFLDIRSPGLGDTAMYLCATSRDGVDTEAFFGQGTRLTVV.

This clonotype was counted between two and nine times. The rearrangement links TRBV20-1 to TRBJ1-3; D is ambiguous. The V gene's germline CDR1 is DFQATT and CDR2 SNEGSKA (reference sequence). The CDR3 loop spans 14 amino acids. V lost 6 bases and J 0 bases, leaving 12 bases between the germline ends. The CDR3 nucleotides read TGCAGTGCGTACATCAGGAGCTCTGGAAACACCATATATTTT. Protein sequence: CSAYIRSSGNTIYF.

This clonotype was recorded a few times. The chain has TRBV11-2 and TRBJ2-7; no clear D. Germline CDR1 SGHAT, CDR2 FQNNGV. V lost 3 bases, J lost 4 bases, and 7 bases lay in between. The CDR3 extends over 12 amino acids. The CDR3 sequence is CASSFTSYEQYF. In DNA form, the CDR3 reads TGTGCCAGCAGCTTTACATCGTACGAGCAGTACTTC.

The chain joins TRBV29-1 to TRBJ2-3, with D possibly being TRBD2 (5 bases). Germline-derived CDR1 and CDR2 are SQVTM and ANQGSEA. V was pared by 7 bases and J by 4 bases, with 15 bases between. The CDR3 covers 13 residues. CDR3 sequence reads: CSDLLRDPDTQYF. DNA of the CDR3: TGCAGCGATCTGTTGAGGGATCCAGATACGCAGTATTTT.

The chain is built from TRBV7-8 and TRBJ2-3; tentative D call: TRBD1 (6 bases). Germline-derived CDR1 and CDR2 are SGHVS and FQNEAQ. Trimming took off 5 bases at V and 3 bases at J, with 12 bases between the two ends. There are 14 residues in the CDR3. In DNA, the CDR3 is TGTGCCAGCAGCCCCTGGACAGAGACAGATACGCAGTATTTT. Translating gives CASSPWTETDTQYF.

The V call is TRBV24-1, the J call TRBJ2-1, with 11 bases aligning to TRBD2. The CDR3 is 17 amino acids. Germline-derived CDR1 and CDR2 are KGHDR and SFDVKD. V was pared by 1 base and J by 11 bases, with 12 bases of the junction left unmatched. The CDR3 here is CATSDFLAGGSRGKQFF. CDR3 DNA sequence: TGTGCCACCAGTGATTTCCTAGCGGGAGGCTCACGGGGAAAGCAGTTCTTC.